Listed below are T cell receptor beta chains from one sample, sequenced in a study of shared clonotypes between healthy human individuals. The assay was immunoSEQ multiplex PCR, and TCRdb's table has in-frame clones only and misses some. The top ten clones hold more than 0.1% of a sample with around 2.3 million clones, approximately 95% of them seen once. Sequences were obtained from naive CD4+ T cells sorted from blood. The receptors originated from a young man in good health. CDR3s include the opening cysteine and the closing phenylalanine or tryptophan. The order of the fields is V gene, D gene, J gene, clone size, CDR3 protein, CDR3 DNA. The D gene is left open where the match is weak. Clone size is stated in some rows and not others, as once, few, many or a class when expanded.

>TRBV7-9|NA|TRBJ2-4|NA
CASSLAGSANIQYF
TGTGCCAGCAGCTTAGCGGGGTCAGCAAACATTCAGTACTTC
>TRBV19|NA|TRBJ2-1|NA
CASSRTWQGYNEQFF
TGTGCCAGTAGCAGGACGTGGCAGGGCTACAATGAGCAGTTCTTC
>TRBV7-2|TRBD2|TRBJ2-7|NA
CASSLGGLRGSYEQYF
TGTGCCAGCAGCTTAGGGGGATTGCGCGGGAGTTACGAGCAGTACTTC
>TRBV5-4|NA|TRBJ1-3|NA
CASSLASRNSGNTIYF
TGTGCCAGCAGCTTGGCCTCGCGTAACTCTGGAAACACCATATATTTT
>TRBV5-4|TRBD1|TRBJ1-1|NA
CASSPSQGRDTEAFF
TGTGCCAGCAGCCCTTCACAGGGGCGGGACACTGAAGCTTTCTTT
>TRBV11-3|TRBD1|TRBJ1-1|NA
CASSLDGQGASEAFF
TGTGCCAGCAGCTTAGATGGGCAGGGGGCGAGTGAAGCTTTCTTT
>TRBV30|NA|TRBJ2-7|NA
CAWAAGVEQYF
TGTGCCTGGGCGGCAGGTGTCGAGCAGTACTTC
>TRBV30|TRBD1|TRBJ1-1|NA
CAWSVEGDSVNTEAFF
TGTGCCTGGAGTGTAGAGGGGGACAGTGTCAACACTGAAGCTTTCTTT
>TRBV4-3|NA|TRBJ2-3|NA
CASSYANGGSPDTQYF
TGCGCCAGCAGCTATGCAAATGGAGGATCCCCAGATACGCAGTATTTT
>TRBV5-1|TRBD1|TRBJ2-1|NA
CASTTDRGRSYEQFF
TGCGCCAGCACCACGGACAGGGGGCGTAGCTATGAGCAGTTCTTC
>TRBV4-1|TRBD2|TRBJ2-1|NA
CASSQGLADYNEQFF
TGCGCCAGCAGCCAAGGTCTAGCGGATTACAATGAGCAGTTCTTC
>TRBV18|NA|TRBJ2-7|NA
CASFQDGGEQYF
TGTGCCAGCTTCCAAGATGGGGGGGAGCAGTACTTC
>TRBV7-2|TRBD2|TRBJ2-1|NA
CASSFPGLVRNEQFF
TGTGCCAGCAGCTTCCCGGGACTAGTTCGCAATGAGCAGTTCTTC
>TRBV29-1|TRBD1|TRBJ1-1|NA
CSVERQGGTEAFF
TGCAGCGTTGAAAGACAGGGGGGGACTGAAGCTTTCTTT
>TRBV21-1|NA|TRBJ1-5|NA
CASSKIGLERGNQPQHF
TGTGCCAGCAGCAAGATCGGTTTAGAACGGGGGAATCAGCCCCAGCATTTT
>TRBV6-5|TRBD1|TRBJ2-7|NA
CASTPPTGSSYEQYF
TGTGCCAGCACCCCCCCGACAGGGAGCTCCTACGAGCAGTACTTC
>TRBV7-2|TRBD2|TRBJ2-1|NA
CASSLAPAGGLNEQFF
TGTGCCAGCAGCTTAGCCCCAGCGGGGGGCCTCAATGAGCAGTTCTTC
>TRBV5-6|NA|TRBJ2-7|NA
CASSLRSASVTYEQYF
TGTGCCAGCAGCTTGCGGTCCGCCTCCGTAACCTACGAGCAGTACTTC
>TRBV7-9|TRBD2|TRBJ2-4|NA
CASSPRLAGGRDKNIQYF
TGTGCCAGCAGCCCCCGACTAGCGGGAGGGAGGGACAAAAACATTCAGTACTTC
>TRBV11-2|NA|TRBJ2-5|NA
CASSLDPITGTQYF
TGTGCCAGCAGCTTAGATCCCATTACTGGGACCCAGTACTTC
>TRBV6-1|TRBD2|TRBJ2-7|once
CASTTGTSVYEQYF
TGTGCCAGCACCACCGGGACTAGCGTATACGAGCAGTACTTC
>TRBV6-5|TRBD2|TRBJ2-1|NA
CASHGGGLNNEQFF
TGTGCCAGCCACGGGGGGGGTCTGAACAATGAGCAGTTCTTC
>TRBV6-1|TRBD1|TRBJ1-2|once
CASRDSLINYGYTF
TGCGCCAGCAGGGACAGTTTGATTAACTATGGCTACACCTTC
>TRBV2|TRBD2|TRBJ2-7|NA
CASSRQVPGLAGERYEQYF
TGTGCCAGCAGCCGACAGGTCCCGGGACTAGCGGGAGAAAGATACGAGCAGTACTTC
>TRBV25-1|NA|TRBJ1-6|NA
CASSDAGLHSPLHF
TGTGCCAGCAGTGATGCCGGCCTTCATTCACCCCTCCACTTT
>TRBV10-1|NA|TRBJ2-1|NA
CASSVLQHNEQFF
TGCGCCAGCAGTGTTTTACAGCACAATGAGCAGTTCTTC
>TRBV10-2|NA|TRBJ2-7|NA
CASGGRDGGSEQYF
TGCGCCAGCGGGGGAAGGGACGGTGGAAGCGAGCAGTACTTC